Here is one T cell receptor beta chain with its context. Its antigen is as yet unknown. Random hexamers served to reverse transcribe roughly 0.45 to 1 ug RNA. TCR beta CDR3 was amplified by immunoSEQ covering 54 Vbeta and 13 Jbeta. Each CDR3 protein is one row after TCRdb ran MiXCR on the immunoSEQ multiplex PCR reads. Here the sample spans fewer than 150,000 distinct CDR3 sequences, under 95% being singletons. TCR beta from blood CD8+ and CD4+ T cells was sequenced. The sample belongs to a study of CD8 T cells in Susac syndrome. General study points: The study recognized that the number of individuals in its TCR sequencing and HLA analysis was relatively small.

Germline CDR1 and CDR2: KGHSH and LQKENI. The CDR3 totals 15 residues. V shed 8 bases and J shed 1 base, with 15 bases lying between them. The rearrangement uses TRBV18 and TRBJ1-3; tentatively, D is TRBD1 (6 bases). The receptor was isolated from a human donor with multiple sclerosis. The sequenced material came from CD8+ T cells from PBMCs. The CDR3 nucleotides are TGTGCCAGCGAGCCGGTGGGGGCTTCTGGAAACACCATATATTTT. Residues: CASEPVGASGNTIYF.